This TCR beta chain was identified in a study of blood T cells in healthy people across ages. Trimming removed 0 bases from V and 8 bases from J; junction bases left unmatched: 8. The V gene's germline CDR1 is MGHDK and CDR2 SYGVNS. This CDR3 contains 16 residues. Study-wide results and caveats: Long-lived donors exceeded aged donors in naive CD4+ cells and diversity.

Combining a sample-barcoded 5' primer with a J-beta primer mix, a second PCR ran for roughly 7 to 12 cycles. TCRdb re-called the 5' RACE reads with MiXCR, one entry per CDR3 protein. The repertoire consists of 550,000 to 650,000 distinct CDR3 sequences, with over 25% occurring once and the leading ten covering 3% to 4%. To note about this clonotype: The target antigen is unknown.

A minimum of 6 million PBMCs was isolated per sample. These sequences were also reported in another study, on T cells of mothers and their children. From that second work: cDNA was made from all extracted RNA, roughly 1.4 ug per 15 ul. Per mother, over 9.5 million TCR beta CDR3 reads were obtained; per child, around 2.8 million.

The rearrangement links TRBV25-1 to TRBJ1-4; 8 nucleotides align to TRBD1. This receptor was taken from a boy younger than 10 in good health. Input material: blood. This CDR3 reads CASSEYEGTGGEKLFF. The CDR3 nucleotides read TGTGCCAGCAGTGAATATGAGGGGACAGGAGGGGAAAAACTGTTTTTT.